This is a list of T cell receptor beta chains from one sample in a study of T cell responses to AZD1222 COVID-19 vaccine. The data were produced by immunoSEQ multiplex PCR, yet TCRdb's version contains in-frame clones alone and is incomplete. The table shows around 120,000 clones, with 92% occurring only once. Sequenced material: peripheral blood, taken 28 days after the second AZD1222 dose. All receptors derive from an adult who received the AZD1222 COVID-19 vaccine. Both conserved end residues are part of each CDR3. The order of the fields is CDR3 DNA, CDR3 protein, J gene, D gene, V gene, clone size. The D gene is left open where the match is weak. Not all rows give a size; the values are once, few, many and, for expanded clones, a class.

DNA: TGTGCCACCAGCAGAGATAGGATCGGCTCCTACAATGAGCAGTTCTTC
CDR3: CATSRDRIGSYNEQFF
J: TRBJ2-1
D: NA
V: TRBV15
size: NA

DNA: TGTGCCAGCAGTGAAGAGGGGCAGGGGACTCAGCCCCAGCATTTT
CDR3: CASSEEGQGTQPQHF
J: TRBJ1-5
D: NA
V: TRBV2
size: NA

DNA: TGTGCCAGTAGTATTGAGAGGGGCGCAACTAATGAAAAACTGTTTTTT
CDR3: CASSIERGATNEKLFF
J: TRBJ1-4
D: NA
V: TRBV19
size: NA

DNA: TGTGCCAGCTCTCCCTCACCACAGTCCTTAGGGGGGTACAATGAGCAGTTCTTC
CDR3: CASSPSPQSLGGYNEQFF
J: TRBJ2-1
D: NA
V: TRBV27
size: NA

DNA: TGTGCCAGCAGCTTTTGGAACCAGGCTCAGCCCCAGCATTTT
CDR3: CASSFWNQAQPQHF
J: TRBJ1-5
D: NA
V: TRBV7-8
size: NA

DNA: TGTGCCTGGAGTGTAACAGGGTCTGAAGCTTTCTTT
CDR3: CAWSVTGSEAFF
J: TRBJ1-1
D: NA
V: TRBV30
size: NA

DNA: TGTGCCACCAGCAGAGGGGGAACAGGGAATGAAAAACTGTTTTTT
CDR3: CATSRGGTGNEKLFF
J: TRBJ1-4
D: NA
V: TRBV15
size: NA

DNA: TGTGCCAGCAGCCAGGGACCGAACACTGAAGCTTTCTTT
CDR3: CASSQGPNTEAFF
J: TRBJ1-1
D: NA
V: TRBV7-9
size: NA

DNA: TGTGCCAGCAGGAGACAGGCCGAAGAGACCCAGTACTTC
CDR3: CASRRQAEETQYF
J: TRBJ2-5
D: NA
V: TRBV12-3/TRBV12-4
size: NA

DNA: TGTGCCAGCAGGAGGGAGGGTTACGAAAAACTGTTTTTT
CDR3: CASRREGYEKLFF
J: TRBJ1-4
D: NA
V: TRBV3-1/TRBV3-2
size: NA

DNA: TGTGCCAGCAGCTATCAGTCTGAGACCCAGTACTTC
CDR3: CASSYQSETQYF
J: TRBJ2-5
D: NA
V: TRBV7-9
size: once

DNA: TGTGCCAGTAGTAACACCGGGGAGCTGTTTTTT
CDR3: CASSNTGELFF
J: TRBJ2-2
D: NA
V: TRBV19
size: NA

DNA: TGCGCCAGCAGCCTACCAGACAGCTATGGCTACACCTTC
CDR3: CASSLPDSYGYTF
J: TRBJ1-2
D: NA
V: TRBV5-1
size: NA

DNA: TGCGCCAGCGGGAGCGGGGGCGCCGGGGAGCTGTTTTTT
CDR3: CASGSGGAGELFF
J: TRBJ2-2
D: TRBD2
V: TRBV10-1
size: NA

DNA: TGTGCCAGCAGTTACTCGGGACAGGGGCACCAAGAGACCCAGTACTTC
CDR3: CASSYSGQGHQETQYF
J: TRBJ2-5
D: TRBD1
V: TRBV6-5
size: NA

DNA: TGTGCCAGTAGTACCCCCGGGAGCTTGAACACTGAAGCTTTCTTT
CDR3: CASSTPGSLNTEAFF
J: TRBJ1-1
D: NA
V: TRBV19
size: NA

DNA: TGTGCCAGCACTTCTCCGGGAACTAATTCACCCCTCCACTTT
CDR3: CASTSPGTNSPLHF
J: TRBJ1-6
D: NA
V: TRBV11-2
size: once

DNA: TGTGCCAGCAGCCCCGATACCAATCAGCCCCAGCATTTT
CDR3: CASSPDTNQPQHF
J: TRBJ1-5
D: NA
V: TRBV11-1
size: NA

DNA: TGCGCCAGCAGCTCCCTAGCGATAGATACGCAGTATTTT
CDR3: CASSSLAIDTQYF
J: TRBJ2-3
D: NA
V: TRBV5-1
size: NA

DNA: TGTGCCAGCAGCTTAGTCTCAGGGGGAAGAACTGAAGCTTTCTTT
CDR3: CASSLVSGGRTEAFF
J: TRBJ1-1
D: TRBD1
V: TRBV7-9
size: NA

DNA: TGTGCCAGCAGTCCACCATCTAGCTCTCGGCAGTATTTT
CDR3: CASSPPSSSRQYF
J: TRBJ2-3
D: NA
V: TRBV12-3/TRBV12-4
size: NA

DNA: TGTGCCAGCAGCTCATCCTTTGGACCCTACAATGAGCAGTTCTTC
CDR3: CASSSSFGPYNEQFF
J: TRBJ2-1
D: NA
V: TRBV5-4
size: NA

DNA: TGTGCCAGCAGTCGAACCTCAGGGGGCTCTGGAAACACCATATATTTT
CDR3: CASSRTSGGSGNTIYF
J: TRBJ1-3
D: TRBD1
V: TRBV27
size: NA

DNA: TGTGCCAGCAGCCAAGCCACCGGAACAGTCAGTTCACCCCTCCACTTT
CDR3: CASSQATGTVSSPLHF
J: TRBJ1-6
D: NA
V: TRBV4-2
size: NA

DNA: TGTGCCAGCTCACCCACAGATACGCAGTATTTT
CDR3: CASSPTDTQYF
J: TRBJ2-3
D: NA
V: TRBV18
size: NA

DNA: TGCGCCAGCAGCCAAGATAATCTTAGCGGGAGGGCGTATGAGCAGTTCTTC
CDR3: CASSQDNLSGRAYEQFF
J: TRBJ2-1
D: TRBD2
V: TRBV4-1
size: NA

DNA: TGTGCCAGCAATCAGGGGTACGAGCAGTACTTC
CDR3: CASNQGYEQYF
J: TRBJ2-7
D: NA
V: TRBV3-1/TRBV3-2
size: NA

DNA: TGTGCCAGCGGGGCAGGGACTGGGGCCAACGTCCTGACTTTC
CDR3: CASGAGTGANVLTF
J: TRBJ2-6
D: NA
V: TRBV19
size: once

DNA: TGCAGCGTTGAGGGACAGATGAACACTGAAGCTTTCTTT
CDR3: CSVEGQMNTEAFF
J: TRBJ1-1
D: TRBD1
V: TRBV29-1
size: NA

DNA: TGCAGCGTCGAGGCGAGCGGTGAGCAGTACTTC
CDR3: CSVEASGEQYF
J: TRBJ2-7
D: NA
V: TRBV29-1
size: NA

DNA: TGTGCCAGCAGTTCCGTTAAGAGCTCCTATAATTCACCCCTCCACTTT
CDR3: CASSSVKSSYNSPLHF
J: TRBJ1-6
D: NA
V: TRBV28
size: NA

DNA: TGTGCCAGCAGCTTAGTCGGGACAGGGCTCTCTGGAAACACCATATATTTT
CDR3: CASSLVGTGLSGNTIYF
J: TRBJ1-3
D: TRBD1
V: TRBV7-2
size: NA

DNA: TGTGCCAGCAGCTTAGCTGCAGGGCCCTACGAGCAGTACTTC
CDR3: CASSLAAGPYEQYF
J: TRBJ2-7
D: NA
V: TRBV7-8
size: NA

DNA: TGTGCCAGCAGGGCAGGGCGTGAAAAACTGTTTTTT
CDR3: CASRAGREKLFF
J: TRBJ1-4
D: NA
V: TRBV4-2
size: NA

DNA: TGTGCCAGCAGTTTATTTGGGACAGGGTATGAAAAACTGTTTTTT
CDR3: CASSLFGTGYEKLFF
J: TRBJ1-4
D: TRBD1
V: TRBV28
size: NA

DNA: TGTGCCAGCAGCACGGGCGACGGCTTAAGGGGGTATGGCTACACCTTC
CDR3: CASSTGDGLRGYGYTF
J: TRBJ1-2
D: NA
V: TRBV28
size: NA

DNA: TGTGCCAGCAGTGAAGCGTACGAGACCCAGTACTTC
CDR3: CASSEAYETQYF
J: TRBJ2-5
D: NA
V: TRBV6-1
size: NA